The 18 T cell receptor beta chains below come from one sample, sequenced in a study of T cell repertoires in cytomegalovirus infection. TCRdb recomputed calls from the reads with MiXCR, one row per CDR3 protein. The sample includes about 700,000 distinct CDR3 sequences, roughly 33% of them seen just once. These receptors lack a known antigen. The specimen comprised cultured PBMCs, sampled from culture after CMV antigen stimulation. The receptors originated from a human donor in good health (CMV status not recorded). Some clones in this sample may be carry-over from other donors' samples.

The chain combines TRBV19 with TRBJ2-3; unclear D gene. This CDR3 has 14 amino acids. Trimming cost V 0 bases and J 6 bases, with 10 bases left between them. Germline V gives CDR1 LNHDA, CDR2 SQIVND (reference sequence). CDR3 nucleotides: TGTGCCAGTAGTATAGATCTTAGTCCGGATACGCAGTATTTT. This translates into CASSIDLSPDTQYF.

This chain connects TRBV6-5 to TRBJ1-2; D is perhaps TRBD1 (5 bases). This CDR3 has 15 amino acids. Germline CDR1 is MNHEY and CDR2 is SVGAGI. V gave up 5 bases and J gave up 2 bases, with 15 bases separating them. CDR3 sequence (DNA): TGTGCCAGCAGTGCCGGGGGTGGGAAGAACTATGGCTACACCTTC. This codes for CASSAGGGKNYGYTF.

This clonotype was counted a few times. Here the CDR3 DNA reads TGTGCCAGCGGGTGGGACAGGGTTGAAGCTGGGGCCAACGTCCTGACTTTC. Translating it yields CASGWDRVEAGANVLTF. The chain combines TRBV12-3 or TRBV12-4 with TRBJ2-6; 9 bases fit TRBD1. Losses at the gene ends were 8 bases for V and 2 bases for J; bases not matched to a gene: 10. The CDR3 totals 17 residues.

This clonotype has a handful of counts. The CDR3 bases are TGTGCCAGCAGTTACTTCAGAGGGGGCACAGATACGCAGTATTTT. Amino acid sequence: CASSYFRGGTDTQYF. The J gene is TRBJ2-3, the V gene TRBV6-6, with D perhaps being TRBD1 or TRBD2 (5 bases each). Germline V CDR1 and CDR2: MNHNY, SVGAGI (reference sequence). The CDR3 is 15 residues long. Trimming cost V 1 base and J 1 base, with 9 bases left between them.

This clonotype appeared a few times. The CDR3 coding sequence is TGTGCCATCAGTAAGGGTTTCCCGAGGAGCTCCTATAATTCACCCCTCCACTTT. Translated, it gives CAISKGFPRSSYNSPLHF. The chain carries TRBV10-3 and TRBJ1-6, with no clear D. V dropped 5 bases and J dropped 0 bases, with 17 bases sitting between them. In germline, CDR1 is ENHRY, CDR2 SYGVKD. The CDR3 spans 18 residues.

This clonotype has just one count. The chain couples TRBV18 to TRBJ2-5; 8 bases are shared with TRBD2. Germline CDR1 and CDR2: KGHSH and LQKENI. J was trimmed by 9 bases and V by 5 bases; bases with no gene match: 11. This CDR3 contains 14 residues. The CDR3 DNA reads TGTGCCAGCTCATCTGGAGGACTAGCATCGGCCCAGTACTTC. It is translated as CASSSGGLASAQYF. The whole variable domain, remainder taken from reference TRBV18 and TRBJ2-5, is NAGVMQNPRHLVRRRGQEARLRCSPMKGHSHVYWYRQLPEEGLKFMVYLQKENIIDESGMPKERFSAEFPKEGPSILRIQQVVRGDSAAYFCASSSGGLASAQYFGPGTRLLVL.

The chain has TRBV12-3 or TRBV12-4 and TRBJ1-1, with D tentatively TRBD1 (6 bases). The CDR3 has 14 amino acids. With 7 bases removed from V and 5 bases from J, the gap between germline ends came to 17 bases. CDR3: CASTHRVLGTEAFF. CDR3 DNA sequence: TGTGCCAGCACCCACAGGGTCCTGGGGACTGAAGCTTTCTTT.

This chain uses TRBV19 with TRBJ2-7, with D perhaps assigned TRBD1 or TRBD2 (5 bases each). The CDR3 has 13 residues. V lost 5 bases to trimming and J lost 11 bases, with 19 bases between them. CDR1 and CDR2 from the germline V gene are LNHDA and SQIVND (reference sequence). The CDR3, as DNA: TGTGCCAGTAGTCCGGGGTCGGGGACCTTTGAGTACTTC. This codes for CASSPGSGTFEYF.

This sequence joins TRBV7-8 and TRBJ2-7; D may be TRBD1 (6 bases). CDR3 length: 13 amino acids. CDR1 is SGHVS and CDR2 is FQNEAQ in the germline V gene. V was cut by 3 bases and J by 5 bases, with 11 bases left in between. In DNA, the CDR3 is TGTGCCAGCAGCTTCCAGGGGTTCCACGAGCAGTACTTC. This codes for CASSFQGFHEQYF.

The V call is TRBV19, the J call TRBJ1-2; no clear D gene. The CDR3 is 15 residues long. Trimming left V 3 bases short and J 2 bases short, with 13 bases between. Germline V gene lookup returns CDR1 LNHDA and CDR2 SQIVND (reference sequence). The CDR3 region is CASSIVPVSNYGYTF. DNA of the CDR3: TGTGCCAGTAGTATTGTCCCGGTATCCAACTATGGCTACACCTTC.

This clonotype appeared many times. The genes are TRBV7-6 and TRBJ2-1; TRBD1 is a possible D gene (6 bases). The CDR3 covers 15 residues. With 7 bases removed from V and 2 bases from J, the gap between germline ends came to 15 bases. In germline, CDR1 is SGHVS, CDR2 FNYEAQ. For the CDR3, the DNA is TGTGCCAGCACACAAACAGGGCGACCCTACAATGAGCAGTTCTTC. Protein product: CASTQTGRPYNEQFF.

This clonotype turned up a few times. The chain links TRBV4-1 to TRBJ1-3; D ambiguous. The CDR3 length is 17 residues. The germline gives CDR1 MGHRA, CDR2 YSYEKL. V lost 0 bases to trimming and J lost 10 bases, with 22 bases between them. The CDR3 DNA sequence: TGCGCCAGCAGCCAAGAGATGACTCGGACCGTCGGACGGACCATATATTTT. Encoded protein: CASSQEMTRTVGRTIYF.

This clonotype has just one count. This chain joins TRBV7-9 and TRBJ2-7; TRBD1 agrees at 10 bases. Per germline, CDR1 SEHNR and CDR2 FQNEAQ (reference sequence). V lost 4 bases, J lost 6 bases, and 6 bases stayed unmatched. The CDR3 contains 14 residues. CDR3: CASSSAGQGSEQYF. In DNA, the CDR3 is TGTGCCAGCAGCTCGGCGGGACAGGGGTCCGAGCAGTACTTC.

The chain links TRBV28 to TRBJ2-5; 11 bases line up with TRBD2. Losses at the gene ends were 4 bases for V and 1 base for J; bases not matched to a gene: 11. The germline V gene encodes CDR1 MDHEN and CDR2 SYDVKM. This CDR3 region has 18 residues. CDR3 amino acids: CASSYGTSGYKLQETQYF. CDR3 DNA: TGTGCCAGCAGTTACGGGACTAGCGGATACAAACTCCAAGAGACCCAGTACTTC.

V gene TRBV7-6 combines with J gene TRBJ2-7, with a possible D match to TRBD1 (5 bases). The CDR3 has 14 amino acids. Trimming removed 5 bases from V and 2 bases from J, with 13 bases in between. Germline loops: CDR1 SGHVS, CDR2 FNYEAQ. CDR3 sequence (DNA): TGTGCCAGCAGCCCTGCCGGACAAGCCTACGAGCAGTACTTC. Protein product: CASSPAGQAYEQYF.

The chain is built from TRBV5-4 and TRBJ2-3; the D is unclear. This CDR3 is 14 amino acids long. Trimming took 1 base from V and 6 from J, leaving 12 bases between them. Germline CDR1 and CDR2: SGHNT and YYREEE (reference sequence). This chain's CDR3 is CASSLQGMGDTQYF. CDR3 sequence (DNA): TGTGCCAGCAGCTTGCAAGGGATGGGGGATACGCAGTATTTT.

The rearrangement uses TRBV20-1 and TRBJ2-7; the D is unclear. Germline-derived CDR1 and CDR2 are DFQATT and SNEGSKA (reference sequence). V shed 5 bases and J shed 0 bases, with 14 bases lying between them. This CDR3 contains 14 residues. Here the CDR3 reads CSAGARSNSYEQYF. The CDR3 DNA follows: TGCAGTGCTGGCGCTCGGTCCAACTCCTACGAGCAGTACTTC.

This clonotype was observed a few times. The CDR3 DNA reads TGTGCCAGCAAGGAGGGAGCGGGAATTGAAAAACTGTTTTTT. It encodes CASKEGAGIEKLFF. This chain links TRBV6-1 with TRBJ1-4; the D is unclear. Per the germline V gene, CDR1 is MNHNS and CDR2 is SASEGT. The V gene lost 7 bases and the J gene lost 7 bases, with 16 bases spanning the gap. CDR3 length: 14 residues.